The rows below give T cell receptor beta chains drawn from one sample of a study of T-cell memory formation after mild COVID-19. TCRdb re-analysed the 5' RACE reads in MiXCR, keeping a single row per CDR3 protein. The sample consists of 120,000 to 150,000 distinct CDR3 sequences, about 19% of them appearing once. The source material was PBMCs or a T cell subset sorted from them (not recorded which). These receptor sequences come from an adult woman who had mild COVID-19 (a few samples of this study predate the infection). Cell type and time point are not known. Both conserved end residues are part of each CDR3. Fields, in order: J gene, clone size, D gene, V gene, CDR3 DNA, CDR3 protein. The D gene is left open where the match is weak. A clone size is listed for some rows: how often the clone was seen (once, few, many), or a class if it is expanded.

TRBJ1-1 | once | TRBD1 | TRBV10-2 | TGCGCCAGCCGGAAAGGGGGCGACTGGGACACTGAAGCTTTCTTT | CASRKGGDWDTEAFF
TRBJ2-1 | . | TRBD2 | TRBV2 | TGTGCCAGCAGTGGAGAGCGGGGGCTAAACAATGAGCAGTTCTTC | CASSGERGLNNEQFF
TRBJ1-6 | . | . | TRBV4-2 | TGTGCCAGCAGCCAGTATAATTCACCCCTCCACTTT | CASSQYNSPLHF
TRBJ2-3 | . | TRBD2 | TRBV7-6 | TGTGCCAGCAGCTCCCCACGAGGTAGCGGGGGCACAGATACGCAGTATTTT | CASSSPRGSGGTDTQYF
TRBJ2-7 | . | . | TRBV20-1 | TGCAGTGCTGGCTCCTCCATGCACTACGAGCAGTACTTC | CSAGSSMHYEQYF
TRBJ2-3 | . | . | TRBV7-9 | TGTGCCAGCAGCCGACTAGGGACCACAGATACGCAGTATTTT | CASSRLGTTDTQYF
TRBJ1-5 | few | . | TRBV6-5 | TGTGCCAGCAGTTACGAGGGGGGAATCAATCAGCCCCAGCATTTT | CASSYEGGINQPQHF
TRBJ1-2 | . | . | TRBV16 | TGTGCCAGCAGCCAATCACCCGGGCCCAGGGGCTATGGCTACACCTTC | CASSQSPGPRGYGYTF
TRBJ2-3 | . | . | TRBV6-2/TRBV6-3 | TGTGCCAGCAGTTACCGATGGTCAGATACGCAGTATTTT | CASSYRWSDTQYF
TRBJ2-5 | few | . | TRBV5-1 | TGCGCCAGCAGCTTGAGCGCCCTGGGTAAAGAGACCCAGTACTTC | CASSLSALGKETQYF
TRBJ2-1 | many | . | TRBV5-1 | TGCGCCAGCAGCTTGAGACAGGAGTCCTACAATGAGCAGTTCTTC | CASSLRQESYNEQFF
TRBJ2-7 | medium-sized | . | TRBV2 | TGTGCCAGCAGTGAGGACGGCTACGAGCAGTACTTC | CASSEDGYEQYF
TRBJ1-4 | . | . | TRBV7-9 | TGTGCCAGCAGCTCTCGACAGACGGAGAATGAAAAACTGTTTTTT | CASSSRQTENEKLFF
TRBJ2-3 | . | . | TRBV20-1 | TGCAGTGCCAACCCCGCGGGTCCCACAGATACGCAGTATTTT | CSANPAGPTDTQYF
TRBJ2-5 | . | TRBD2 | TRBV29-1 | TGCAGTGGCAGACTAGCGGTATCAGAGACCCAGTACTTC | CSGRLAVSETQYF
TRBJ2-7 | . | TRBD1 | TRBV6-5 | TGTGCCAGCAGGACCGACAGGGGTTCCTACGAGCAGTACTTC | CASRTDRGSYEQYF
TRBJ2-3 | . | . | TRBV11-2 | TGTGCCATCCGGGATAGCACAGATACGCAGTATTTT | CAIRDSTDTQYF
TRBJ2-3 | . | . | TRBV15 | TGTGCCACCAGCAGAGATACCGGGGGCACAGATACGCAGTATTTT | CATSRDTGGTDTQYF
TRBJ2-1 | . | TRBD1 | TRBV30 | TGTGCCTGGAAAAAAACAGGGGATGAGCAGTTCTTC | CAWKKTGDEQFF
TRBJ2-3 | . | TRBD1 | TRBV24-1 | TGTGCCACCAGTGATTCCGGGACAGAGTCTCCCCCAGATACGCAGTATTTT | CATSDSGTESPPDTQYF
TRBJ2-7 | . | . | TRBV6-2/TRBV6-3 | TGTGCCAGCACGGGAGTCTCCTCCTACGAGCAGTACTTC | CASTGVSSYEQYF
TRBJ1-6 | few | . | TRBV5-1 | TGCGCCAGCAGCTTGGAAGTTATAGAGAATAATTCACCCCTCCACTTT | CASSLEVIENNSPLHF
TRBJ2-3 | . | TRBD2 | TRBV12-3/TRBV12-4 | TGTGCCAGCAGTTTAACCCCGCCTCCAGCGGGATCGCAGTATTTT | CASSLTPPPAGSQYF
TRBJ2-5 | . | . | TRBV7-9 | TGTGCCAGCAGTCCCGGGCCCGGGGGGACCCAGTACTTC | CASSPGPGGTQYF
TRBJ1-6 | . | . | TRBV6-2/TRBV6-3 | TGTGCCAGCATCTCGGCAGGAGGCGTATCACCCCTCCACTTT | CASISAGGVSPLHF
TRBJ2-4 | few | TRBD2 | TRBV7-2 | TGTGCCAGCAGCTTATACAGGGCGGGGGGTCGGAAAAACATTCAGTACTTC | CASSLYRAGGRKNIQYF
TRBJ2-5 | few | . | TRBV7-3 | TGTGCCAGCAGCTTAATCCATCCTCAAGAGACCCAGTACTTC | CASSLIHPQETQYF
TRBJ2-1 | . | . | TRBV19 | TGTGCCAGTAGTCCGGGCAGGGCGCGGCAGTTCTTC | CASSPGRARQFF
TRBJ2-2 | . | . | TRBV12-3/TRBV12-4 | TGTGCCAGCAGTTTACCGACCGGGGAGCTGTTTTTT | CASSLPTGELFF
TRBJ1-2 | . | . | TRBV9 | TGTGCCAGCAGCCCACGGGACTATGGCTACACCTTC | CASSPRDYGYTF
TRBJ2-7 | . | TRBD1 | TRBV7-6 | TGTGCCAGCAGCTCGGGACAGGGGGCCTACGAGCAGTACTTC | CASSSGQGAYEQYF
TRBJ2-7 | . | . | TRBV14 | TGTGCCAGCAGCCAAGTATCAGGGTTTCAGCAGTACTTC | CASSQVSGFQQYF
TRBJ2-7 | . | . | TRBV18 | TGTGCCAGCTCACCACAGCGGCCAGACGGCCCCTACGAGCAGTACTTC | CASSPQRPDGPYEQYF
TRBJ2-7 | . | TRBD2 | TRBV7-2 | TGTGCCAGCAGCTATGGGGTACTAGCGGGAGGGGGCTACGAGCAGTACTTC | CASSYGVLAGGGYEQYF
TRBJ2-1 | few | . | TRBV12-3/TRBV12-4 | TGTGCCAGCAGTTTCGGGGGCGGGAGCAATGAGCAGTTCTTC | CASSFGGGSNEQFF
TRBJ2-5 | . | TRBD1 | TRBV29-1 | TGCAGCGTTGCCCCCGGGACAGGGGGGAGAGAGACCCAGTACTTC | CSVAPGTGGRETQYF
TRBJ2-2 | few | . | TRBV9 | TGTGCCAGCAGCTCGGGGCACGGTACCGGGGAGCTGTTTTTT | CASSSGHGTGELFF
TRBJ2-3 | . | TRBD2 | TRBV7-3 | TGTGCCAGCAGCCCTCATGGACTAGGAGGTACAGATACGCAGTATTTT | CASSPHGLGGTDTQYF